This T cell receptor (beta chain) was found in a study of cytomegalovirus exposure and HLA in healthy donors. The CDR3 extends over 15 amino acids. From germline, CDR1 is SGHRS and CDR2 YFSETQ. Germline trimming cut 4 bases from V and 2 bases from J; bases unmatched to any gene: 7. The PCR employed 60 Vbeta primers together with 13 Jbeta primers. TCRdb keeps only in-frame clones here, not all; method: immunoSEQ multiplex PCR. The top ten hold approximately 1.5% of the sample, which has some 200,000 clones, about four fifths seen once. The TCR comes from a girl aged 10-17 years in good health and CMV-seropositive. The chain uses TRBV5-1 and TRBJ1-2, with 8 bases identical to TRBD1. The sequenced sample consisted of PBMCs. This chain's CDR3 is CASSGTTGENYGYTF. CDR3 DNA sequence: TGCGCCAGCAGCGGAACGACAGGGGAGAACTATGGCTACACCTTC.